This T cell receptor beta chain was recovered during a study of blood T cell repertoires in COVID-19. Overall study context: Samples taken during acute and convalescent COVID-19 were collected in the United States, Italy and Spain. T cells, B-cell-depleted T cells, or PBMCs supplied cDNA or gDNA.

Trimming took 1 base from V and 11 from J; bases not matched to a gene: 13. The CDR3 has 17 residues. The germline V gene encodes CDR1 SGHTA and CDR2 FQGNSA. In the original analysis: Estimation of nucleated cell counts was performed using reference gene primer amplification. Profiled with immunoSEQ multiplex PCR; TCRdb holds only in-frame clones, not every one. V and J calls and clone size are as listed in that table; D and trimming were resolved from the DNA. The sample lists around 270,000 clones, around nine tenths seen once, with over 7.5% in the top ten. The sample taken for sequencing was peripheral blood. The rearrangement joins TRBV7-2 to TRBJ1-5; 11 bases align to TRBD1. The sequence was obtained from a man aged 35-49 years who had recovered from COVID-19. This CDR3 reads CASSLVGGQGVQGTQHF. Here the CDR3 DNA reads TGTGCCAGCAGCTTAGTTGGGGGACAGGGGGTTCAGGGGACCCAGCATTTT.